This T cell receptor (beta chain) was profiled in a study of T cell responses to AZD1222 COVID-19 vaccine. The CDR3 sequence is 15 residues long. V was shortened by 0 bases and J by 4 bases, with 10 bases between the two germline ends. Germline V gives CDR1 SGHRS, CDR2 YFSETQ. Profiling relied on immunoSEQ multiplex PCR, and the TCRdb table lists in-frame clones only, not all of them. This table holds 120,000 or so clones, approximately 92% found once. The input for sequencing was peripheral blood, taken on day 0 of AZD1222 vaccination. The sequence derives from an adult in good health. J is TRBJ1-4 and V is TRBV5-1; tentative D call: TRBD1 (5 bases). The CDR3 sequence is CASSLGGRINEKLFF. CDR3 coding DNA: TGCGCCAGCAGCTTGGGGGGACGGATTAATGAAAAACTGTTTTTT.